These 18 T cell receptor beta chains were all obtained from the same sample, sequenced in a study of blood T cell repertoires in COVID-19. Sequenced by immunoSEQ multiplex PCR; TCRdb stores in-frame clones only, minus some. The data contain 130,000 to 150,000 clones, around nine tenths of them singletons. Material for sequencing was peripheral blood. The receptors were sampled from a man in his fifties or sixties with active or convalescent COVID-19.

The chain combines TRBV5-1 with TRBJ2-1; tentative D call: TRBD1 (5 bases). The CDR3 is made up of 15 amino acids. Looked up from germline, CDR1 is SGHRS and CDR2 is YFSETQ. V was shortened by 1 base and J by 5 bases, with 13 bases between the two germline ends. CDR3 loop: CASSLTGPADNEQFF. The CDR3 nucleotides are TGCGCCAGCAGCTTGACAGGTCCGGCGGACAATGAGCAGTTCTTC.

This chain uses TRBV7-8 with TRBJ1-2; 9 bases match TRBD1. Germline values: CDR1 SGHVS, CDR2 FQNEAQ. The CDR3 sequence is 15 residues long. V gave up 5 bases and J gave up 6 bases; unmatched junction bases: 10. In DNA, the CDR3 is TGTGCCAGCAGCCGATCGGGGACAGGGTCCCATGGCTACACCTTC. Amino acid sequence: CASSRSGTGSHGYTF. Complete variable domain (other parts from reference TRBV7-8 and TRBJ1-2): GAGVSQSPRYKVAKRGQDVALRCDPISGHVSLFWYQQALGQGPEFLTYFQNEAQLDKSGLPSDRFFAERPEGSVSTLKIQRTQQEDSAVYLCASSRSGTGSHGYTFGSGTRLTVV.

The chain uses TRBV29-1 and TRBJ2-7; 9 bases match TRBD1. CDR3 length equals 13 residues. Germline CDR1 is SQVTM and CDR2 is ANQGSEA. J was trimmed by 2 bases and V by 7 bases; bases with no gene match: 6. For the CDR3, the DNA is TGCAGCGCCTCCGGGACAGGGACCTACGAGCAGTACTTC. It yields the protein CSASGTGTYEQYF.

V gene TRBV28 combines with J gene TRBJ1-5; D might be TRBD1 (5 bases). This CDR3 spans 13 amino acids. V was shortened by 5 bases and J by 4 bases, with 9 bases between the two germline ends. Looked up from germline, CDR1 is MDHEN and CDR2 is SYDVKM. The DNA for the CDR3 is TGTGCCAGCAGTAGACAGAATAATCAGCCCCAGCATTTT. Amino acid sequence: CASSRQNNQPQHF.

The V gene is TRBV7-2, the J gene TRBJ2-3, with 7 bases matching TRBD2. The CDR3 spans 17 residues. Trimming at V came to 0 bases and at J to 2 bases, leaving 8 bases not matched to a gene. CDR1 SGHTA and CDR2 FQGNSA come from the germline V gene. CDR3 DNA: TGTGCCAGCAGCTTAGCTGTCCTAGCGGAGTACACAGATACGCAGTATTTT. Translating it yields CASSLAVLAEYTDTQYF.

This clone was picked up one time. The V call is TRBV4-1, the J call TRBJ2-7; D is perhaps TRBD2 (6 bases). The V and J ends lost 4 bases and 0 bases respectively, with 13 bases between them. Germline V gives CDR1 MGHRA, CDR2 YSYEKL. This CDR3 is 15 amino acids long. CDR3 DNA: TGCGCCAGCAGCCCTCTACGCGGGGACTCCTACGAGCAGTACTTC. Its protein is CASSPLRGDSYEQYF.

The chain has TRBV7-9 and TRBJ2-1, with 7 bases fitting TRBD2. Trimming cost V 5 bases and J 1 base; bases outside gene matches: 8. This CDR3 spans 16 amino acids. The germline gives CDR1 SEHNR, CDR2 FQNEAQ (reference sequence). CDR3 coding DNA: TGTGCCAGCAGCCAAAAGGGAGCGGGGTCCTACAATGAGCAGTTCTTC. It is translated as CASSQKGAGSYNEQFF.

This chain joins TRBV5-5 and TRBJ2-1; 10 nucleotides line up with TRBD1. The length of the CDR3 is 15 residues. V lost 4 bases and J lost 5; bases outside the gene matches: 6. Germline CDR1 SGHKS, CDR2 YYEKEE (reference sequence). The CDR3 DNA follows: TGTGCCAGCAGCCGGGGACAGGGGATGGACAATGAGCAGTTCTTC. This codes for CASSRGQGMDNEQFF.

The rearrangement joins TRBV5-1 to TRBJ2-1; 11 bases match TRBD2. The germline gives CDR1 SGHRS, CDR2 YFSETQ. V shed 0 bases and J 5 bases; nucleotides not matched to a gene: 1. The CDR3 is made up of 15 amino acids. For the CDR3, the DNA is TGCGCCAGCAGCTTGGCGGGACTAGCGGACAATGAGCAGTTCTTC. Translation: CASSLAGLADNEQFF.

The gene calls are TRBV7-9 and TRBJ2-2; 8 nucleotides align to TRBD1. CDR3 length: 15 amino acids. CDR1 and CDR2 (germline): SEHNR, FQNEAQ (reference sequence). J lost 0 bases, V lost 4 bases, and 1 base had no gene match. CDR3 in amino acids: CASSSDRANTGELFF. As DNA, the CDR3 is TGTGCCAGCAGCTCGGACAGGGCGAACACCGGGGAGCTGTTTTTT.

The chain combines TRBV28 with TRBJ2-7; TRBD1 matches 11 bases. The V gene end was trimmed by 6 bases and the J gene end by 3 bases; junction bases not matched to a gene: 7. Germline V gene data show CDR1 as MDHEN and CDR2 as SYDVKM. The CDR3 length is 15 residues. CDR3 DNA sequence: TGTGCCAGCAGGTCCGGACAGGGGGCCCTCTACGAGCAGTACTTC. Its protein product is CASRSGQGALYEQYF.

The rearrangement uses TRBV19 and TRBJ2-4, with a possible D match to TRBD2 (6 bases). From germline, CDR1 is LNHDA and CDR2 SQIVND (reference sequence). Trimming removed 5 bases from V and 5 bases from J, with 16 bases in between. This CDR3 comprises 15 residues. The DNA for the CDR3 is TGTGCCAGTAGTTTCCGGAGGGGTCAGGAAAACATTCAGTACTTC. Translated, it gives CASSFRRGQENIQYF.

This clone was recorded a few times. V is TRBV5-1 and J is TRBJ2-7, with 8 bases identical to TRBD1. CDR3 length equals 14 residues. In germline, CDR1 is SGHRS, CDR2 YFSETQ. V was clipped by 2 bases and J by 3 bases; unmatched bases: 4. CDR3 nucleotides: TGCGCCAGCAGCTTTTGGACAGGGCACTACGAGCAGTACTTC. Protein sequence: CASSFWTGHYEQYF.

This clone has only one observation. V usage is TRBV18 and J usage is TRBJ2-1, with D tentatively TRBD1 (5 bases). Germline CDR1 is KGHSH and CDR2 is LQKENI. The CDR3 is made up of 16 amino acids. V lost 0 bases, J lost 2 bases, and 11 bases lay in between. CDR3 sequence: CASSPPQGPTYNEQFF. The CDR3 region has the DNA TGTGCCAGCTCACCACCGCAGGGCCCAACCTACAATGAGCAGTTCTTC.

The chain is built from TRBV7-8 and TRBJ2-2; TRBD2 might be the D (5 bases). Germline V gives CDR1 SGHVS, CDR2 FQNEAQ. V was trimmed by 8 bases and J by 2 bases, leaving 12 bases between them. The CDR3 spans 14 residues. CDR3 loop: CASLRRPNTGELFF. CDR3 coding DNA: TGTGCCAGCTTGCGGAGGCCTAACACCGGGGAGCTGTTTTTT.

The chain links TRBV19 to TRBJ1-5; TRBD1 might be the D (6 bases). This CDR3 region has 15 residues. Per germline, CDR1 LNHDA and CDR2 SQIVND (reference sequence). V was clipped by 3 bases and J by 3 bases, with 12 bases between them. The CDR3 spells CASSISRGNNQPQHF. The CDR3 region has the DNA TGTGCCAGTAGTATTAGTAGGGGGAACAATCAGCCCCAGCATTTT.

This sequence joins TRBV4-2 and TRBJ2-1; 10 nucleotides align to TRBD2. This CDR3 region has 17 residues. J was trimmed by 10 bases and V by 0 bases; bases with no gene match: 12. CDR1 is LGHNA and CDR2 is YNFKEQ in the germline V gene. DNA of the CDR3: TGTGCCAGCAGCCAAGAATTAGCGGGAGGCCCCGTGGGAGAGCAGTTCTTC. It encodes CASSQELAGGPVGEQFF.

The rearrangement uses TRBV5-6 and TRBJ2-5; maybe TRBD2 (6 bases). Trimming took 4 bases from V and 1 from J, leaving 8 bases between them. CDR3 length: 13 amino acids. CDR1 is SGHDT and CDR2 is YYEEEE in the germline V gene. CDR3 sequence: CASSRDSQETQYF. CDR3 bases: TGTGCCAGCAGCCGGGACTCCCAAGAGACCCAGTACTTC.